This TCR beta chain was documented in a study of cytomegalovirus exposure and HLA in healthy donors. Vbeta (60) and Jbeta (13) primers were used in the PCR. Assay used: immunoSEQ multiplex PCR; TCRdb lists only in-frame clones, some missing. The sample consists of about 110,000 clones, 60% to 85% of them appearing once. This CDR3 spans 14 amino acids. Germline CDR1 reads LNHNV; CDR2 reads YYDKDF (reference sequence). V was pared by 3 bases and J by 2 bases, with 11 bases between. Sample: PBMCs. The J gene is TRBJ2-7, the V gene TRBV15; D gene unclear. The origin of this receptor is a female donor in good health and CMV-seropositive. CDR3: CATSSLDSPYEQYF. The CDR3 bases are TGTGCCACCAGCAGTCTAGATTCCCCCTACGAGCAGTACTTC.